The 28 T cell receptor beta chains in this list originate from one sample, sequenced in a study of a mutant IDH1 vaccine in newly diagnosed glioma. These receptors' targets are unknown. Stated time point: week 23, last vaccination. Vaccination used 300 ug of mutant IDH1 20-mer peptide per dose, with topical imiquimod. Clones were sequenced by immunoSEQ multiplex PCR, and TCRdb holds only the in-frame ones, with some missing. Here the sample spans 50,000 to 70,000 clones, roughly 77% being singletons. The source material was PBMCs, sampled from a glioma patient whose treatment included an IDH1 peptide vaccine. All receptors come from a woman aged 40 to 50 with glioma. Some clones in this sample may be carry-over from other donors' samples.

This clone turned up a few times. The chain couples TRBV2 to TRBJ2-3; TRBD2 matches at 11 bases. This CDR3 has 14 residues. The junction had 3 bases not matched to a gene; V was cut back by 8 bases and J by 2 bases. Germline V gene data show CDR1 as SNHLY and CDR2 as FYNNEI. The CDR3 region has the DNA TGTGCCAGCGTTAGCGGGGGGGCCACAGATACGCAGTATTTT. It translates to CASVSGGATDTQYF.

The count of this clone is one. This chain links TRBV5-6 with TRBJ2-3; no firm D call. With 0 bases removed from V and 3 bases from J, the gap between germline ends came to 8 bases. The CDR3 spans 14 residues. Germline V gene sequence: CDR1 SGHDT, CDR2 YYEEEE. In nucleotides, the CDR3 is TGTGCCAGCAGCTTGGATCTGGGGACAGATACGCAGTATTTT. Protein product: CASSLDLGTDTQYF.

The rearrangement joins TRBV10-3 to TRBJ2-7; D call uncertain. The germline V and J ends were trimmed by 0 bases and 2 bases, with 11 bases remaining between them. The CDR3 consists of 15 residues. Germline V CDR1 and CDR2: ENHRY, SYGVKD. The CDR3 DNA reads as TGTGCCATCAGTGAGTCGGGTGGGTCCCCCTACGAGCAGTACTTC. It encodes CAISESGGSPYEQYF.

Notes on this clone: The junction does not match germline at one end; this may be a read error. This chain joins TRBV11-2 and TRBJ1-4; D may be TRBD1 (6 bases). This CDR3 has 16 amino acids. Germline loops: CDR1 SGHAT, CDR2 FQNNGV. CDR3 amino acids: CASSLDLWQGNDKLFF. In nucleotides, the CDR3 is TGTGCCAGCAGCTTAGATTTGTGGCAGGGGAATGACAAACTGTTTTTT.

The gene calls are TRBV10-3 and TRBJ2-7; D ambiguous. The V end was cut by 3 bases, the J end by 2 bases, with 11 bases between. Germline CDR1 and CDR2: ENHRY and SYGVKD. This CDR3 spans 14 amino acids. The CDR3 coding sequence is TGTGCCATCAGTGAAGGGCAGCTGACCTACGAGCAGTACTTC. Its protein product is CAISEGQLTYEQYF.

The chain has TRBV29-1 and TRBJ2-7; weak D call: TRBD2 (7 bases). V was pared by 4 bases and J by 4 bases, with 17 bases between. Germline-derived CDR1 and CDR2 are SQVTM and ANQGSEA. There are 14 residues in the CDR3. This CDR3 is CSVGPPGGAYEQYF. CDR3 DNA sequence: TGCAGCGTTGGGCCCCCGGGGGGCGCGTACGAGCAGTACTTC.

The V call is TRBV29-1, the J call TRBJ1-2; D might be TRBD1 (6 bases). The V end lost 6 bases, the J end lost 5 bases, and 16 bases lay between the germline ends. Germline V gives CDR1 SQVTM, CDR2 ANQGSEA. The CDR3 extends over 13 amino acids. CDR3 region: CSVATGTRYGYTF. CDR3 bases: TGCAGCGTCGCGACCGGGACAAGATATGGCTACACCTTC.

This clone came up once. The CDR3 here is CASTELGGGASYEQYF. CDR3 nucleotide sequence: TGTGCCAGCACCGAGTTGGGGGGGGGCGCGTCCTACGAGCAGTACTTC. V is TRBV6-6 and J is TRBJ2-7, with a weak D call TRBD2 (7 bases). Trimming stripped 7 bases from V and 1 base from J, with 20 bases between. This CDR3 region has 16 residues. Germline loops: CDR1 MNHNY, CDR2 SVGAGI (reference sequence).

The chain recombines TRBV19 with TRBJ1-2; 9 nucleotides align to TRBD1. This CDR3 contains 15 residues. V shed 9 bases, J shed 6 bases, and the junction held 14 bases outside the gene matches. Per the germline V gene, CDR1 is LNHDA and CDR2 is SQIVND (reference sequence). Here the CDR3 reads CASLKAGQGNHGYTF. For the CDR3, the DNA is TGTGCCAGCCTAAAGGCGGGACAGGGTAATCATGGCTACACCTTC.

The CDR3 DNA sequence: TGCAGCGTTGAACCCCGGGGGGATTCCGGCTATGGCTACACCTTC. Translated: CSVEPRGDSGYGYTF. V usage is TRBV29-1 and J usage is TRBJ1-2, with D possibly being TRBD1 (5 bases). V gave up 2 bases and J gave up 4 bases, with 17 bases separating them. The CDR3 spans 15 residues. CDR1 and CDR2 (germline): SQVTM, ANQGSEA.

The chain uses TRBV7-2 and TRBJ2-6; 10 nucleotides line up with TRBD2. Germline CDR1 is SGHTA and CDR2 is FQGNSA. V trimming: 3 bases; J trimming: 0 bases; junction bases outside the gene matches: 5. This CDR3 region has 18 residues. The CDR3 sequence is CASSFLAGVHSGANVLTF. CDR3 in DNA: TGTGCCAGCAGCTTCCTAGCGGGGGTTCACTCTGGGGCCAACGTCCTGACTTTC.

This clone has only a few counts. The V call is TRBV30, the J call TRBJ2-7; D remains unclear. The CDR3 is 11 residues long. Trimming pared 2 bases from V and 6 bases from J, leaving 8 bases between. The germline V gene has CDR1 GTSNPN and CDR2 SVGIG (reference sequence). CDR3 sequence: CAWSWEGEQYF. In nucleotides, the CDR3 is TGTGCCTGGAGTTGGGAAGGCGAGCAGTACTTC.

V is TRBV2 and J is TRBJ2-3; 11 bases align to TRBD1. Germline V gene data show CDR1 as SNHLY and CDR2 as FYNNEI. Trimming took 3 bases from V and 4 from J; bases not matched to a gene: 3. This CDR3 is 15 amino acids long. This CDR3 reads CASSDPGQGADTQYF. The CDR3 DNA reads TGTGCCAGCAGTGACCCGGGACAGGGGGCAGATACGCAGTATTTT. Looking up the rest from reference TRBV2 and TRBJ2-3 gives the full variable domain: EPEVTQTPSHQVTQMGQEVILRCVPISNHLYFYWYRQILGQKVEFLVSFYNNEISEKSEIFDDQFSVERPDGSNFTLKIRSTKLEDSAMYFCASSDPGQGADTQYFGPGTRLTVL.

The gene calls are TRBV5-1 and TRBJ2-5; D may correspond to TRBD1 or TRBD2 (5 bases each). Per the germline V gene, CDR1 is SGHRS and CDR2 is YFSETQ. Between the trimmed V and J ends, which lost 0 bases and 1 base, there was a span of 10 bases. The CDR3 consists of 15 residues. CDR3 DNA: TGCGCCAGCAGCTTGGACCCGGGGCGCCAAGAGACCCAGTACTTC. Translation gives CASSLDPGRQETQYF.

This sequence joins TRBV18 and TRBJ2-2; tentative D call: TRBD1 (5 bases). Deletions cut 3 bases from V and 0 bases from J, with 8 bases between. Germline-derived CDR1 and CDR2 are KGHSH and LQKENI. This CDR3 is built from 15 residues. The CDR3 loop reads CASSPDIANTGELFF. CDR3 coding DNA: TGTGCCAGCTCACCGGACATCGCGAACACCGGGGAGCTGTTTTTT. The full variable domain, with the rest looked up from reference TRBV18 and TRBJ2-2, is NAGVMQNPRHLVRRRGQEARLRCSPMKGHSHVYWYRQLPEEGLKFMVYLQKENIIDESGMPKERFSAEFPKEGPSILRIQQVVRGDSAAYFCASSPDIANTGELFFGEGSRLTVL.

This chain's CDR3 is CASSLGEDSNQPQHF. CDR3 coding DNA: TGTGCCAGCAGCTTAGGAGAAGATAGCAATCAGCCCCAGCATTTT. The gene calls are TRBV7-9 and TRBJ1-5; D ambiguous. Germline V lookup: CDR1 SEHNR, CDR2 FQNEAQ (reference sequence). Trimming stripped 1 base from V and 0 bases from J, with 7 bases between. This CDR3 is 15 amino acids long.

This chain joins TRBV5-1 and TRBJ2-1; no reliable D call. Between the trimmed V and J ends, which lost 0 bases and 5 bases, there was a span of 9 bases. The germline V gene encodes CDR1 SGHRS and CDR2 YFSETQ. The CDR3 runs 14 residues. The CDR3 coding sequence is TGCGCCAGCAGCTTGGGGAGTACGGACAATGAGCAGTTCTTC. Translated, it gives CASSLGSTDNEQFF. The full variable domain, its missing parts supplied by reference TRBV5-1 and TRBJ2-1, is KAGVTQTPRYLIKTRGQQVTLSCSPISGHRSVSWYQQTPGQGLQFLFEYFSETQRNKGNFPGRFSGRQFSNSRSEMNVSTLELGDSALYLCASSLGSTDNEQFFGPGTRLTVL.

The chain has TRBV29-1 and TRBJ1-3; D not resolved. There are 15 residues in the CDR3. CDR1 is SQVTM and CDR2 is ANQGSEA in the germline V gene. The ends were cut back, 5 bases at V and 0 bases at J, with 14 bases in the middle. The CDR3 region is CSVIVPGFSGNTIYF. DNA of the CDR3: TGCAGCGTTATAGTCCCAGGCTTCTCTGGAAACACCATATATTTT.

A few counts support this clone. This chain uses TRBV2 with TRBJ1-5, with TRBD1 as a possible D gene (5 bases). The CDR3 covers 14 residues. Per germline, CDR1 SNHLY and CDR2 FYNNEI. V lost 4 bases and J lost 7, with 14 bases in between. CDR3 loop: CASSVPQGPQPQHF. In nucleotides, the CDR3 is TGTGCCAGCAGTGTCCCCCAGGGTCCACAGCCCCAGCATTTT.

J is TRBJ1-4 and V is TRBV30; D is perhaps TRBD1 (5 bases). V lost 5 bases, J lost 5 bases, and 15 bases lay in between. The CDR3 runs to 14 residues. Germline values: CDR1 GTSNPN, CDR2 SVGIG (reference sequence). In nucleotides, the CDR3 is TGTGCCTGGGCCTTGGGGGGGAGGAATGAAAAACTGTTTTTT. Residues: CAWALGGRNEKLFF. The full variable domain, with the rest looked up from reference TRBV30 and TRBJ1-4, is SQTIHQWPATLVQPVGSPLSLECTVEGTSNPNLYWYRQAAGRGLQLLFYSVGIGQISSEVPQNLSASRPQDRQFILSSKKLLLSDSGFYLCAWALGGRNEKLFFGSGTQLSVL.

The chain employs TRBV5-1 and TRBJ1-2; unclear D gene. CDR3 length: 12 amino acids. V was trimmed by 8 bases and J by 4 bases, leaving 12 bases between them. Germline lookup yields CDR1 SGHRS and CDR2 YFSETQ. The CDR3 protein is CARENHGYGYTF. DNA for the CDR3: TGCGCCAGGGAGAACCACGGCTATGGCTACACCTTC.

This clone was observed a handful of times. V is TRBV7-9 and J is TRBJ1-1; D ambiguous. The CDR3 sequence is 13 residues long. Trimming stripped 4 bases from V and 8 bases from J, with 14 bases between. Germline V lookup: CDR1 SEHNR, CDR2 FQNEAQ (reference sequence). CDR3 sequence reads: CASSSRGMREAFF. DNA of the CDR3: TGTGCCAGCAGCTCCAGAGGTATGAGGGAAGCTTTCTTT. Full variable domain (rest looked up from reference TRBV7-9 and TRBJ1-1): DTGVSQNPRHKITKRGQNVTFRCDPISEHNRLYWYRQTLGQGPEFLTYFQNEAQLEKSRLLSDRFSAERPKGSFSTLEIQRTEQGDSAMYLCASSSRGMREAFFGQGTRLTVV.

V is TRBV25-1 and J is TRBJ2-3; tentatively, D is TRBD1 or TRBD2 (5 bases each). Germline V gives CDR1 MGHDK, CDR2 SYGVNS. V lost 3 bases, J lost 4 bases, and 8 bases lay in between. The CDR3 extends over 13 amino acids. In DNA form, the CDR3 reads TGTGCCAGCAGTGAGGGGCGGGCAGATACGCAGTATTTT. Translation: CASSEGRADTQYF.

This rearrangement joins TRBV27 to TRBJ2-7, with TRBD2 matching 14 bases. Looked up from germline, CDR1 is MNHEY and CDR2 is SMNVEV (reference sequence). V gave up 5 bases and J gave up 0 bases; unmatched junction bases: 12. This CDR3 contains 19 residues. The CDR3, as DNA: TGTGCCAGCAGTGTTTCCGGGACTAGCGGGGGCCTCCCCTCCTACGAGCAGTACTTC. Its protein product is CASSVSGTSGGLPSYEQYF.

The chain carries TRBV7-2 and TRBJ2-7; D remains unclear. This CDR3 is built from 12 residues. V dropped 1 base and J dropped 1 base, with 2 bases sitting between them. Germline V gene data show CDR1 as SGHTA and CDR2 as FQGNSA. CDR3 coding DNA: TGTGCCAGCAGCTTAGAGTCCTACGAGCAGTACTTC. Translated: CASSLESYEQYF.

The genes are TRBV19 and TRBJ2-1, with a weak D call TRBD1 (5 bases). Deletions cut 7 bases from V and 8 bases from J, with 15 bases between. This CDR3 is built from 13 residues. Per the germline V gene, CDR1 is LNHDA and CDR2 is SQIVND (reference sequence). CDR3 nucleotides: TGTGCCAGTAAATGGCAGGGTCAAGATGAGCAGTTCTTC. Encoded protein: CASKWQGQDEQFF.

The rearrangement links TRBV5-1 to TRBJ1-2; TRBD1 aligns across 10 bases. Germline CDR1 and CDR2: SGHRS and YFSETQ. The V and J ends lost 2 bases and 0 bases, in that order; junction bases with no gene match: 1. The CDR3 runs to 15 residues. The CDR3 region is CASSFGTGANYGYTF. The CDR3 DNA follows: TGCGCCAGCAGCTTCGGGACAGGGGCTAACTATGGCTACACCTTC.

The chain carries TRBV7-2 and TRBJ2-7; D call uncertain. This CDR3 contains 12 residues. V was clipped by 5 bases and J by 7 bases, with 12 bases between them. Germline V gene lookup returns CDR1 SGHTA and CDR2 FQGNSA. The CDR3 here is CASSPSGLEQYF. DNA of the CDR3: TGTGCCAGCAGCCCCTCGGGCCTAGAGCAGTACTTC. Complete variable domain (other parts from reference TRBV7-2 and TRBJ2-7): GAGVSQSPSNKVTEKGKDVELRCDPISGHTALYWYRQSLGQGLEFLIYFQGNSAPDKSGLPSDRFSAERTGGSVSTLTIQRTQQEDSAVYLCASSPSGLEQYFGPGTRLTVT.